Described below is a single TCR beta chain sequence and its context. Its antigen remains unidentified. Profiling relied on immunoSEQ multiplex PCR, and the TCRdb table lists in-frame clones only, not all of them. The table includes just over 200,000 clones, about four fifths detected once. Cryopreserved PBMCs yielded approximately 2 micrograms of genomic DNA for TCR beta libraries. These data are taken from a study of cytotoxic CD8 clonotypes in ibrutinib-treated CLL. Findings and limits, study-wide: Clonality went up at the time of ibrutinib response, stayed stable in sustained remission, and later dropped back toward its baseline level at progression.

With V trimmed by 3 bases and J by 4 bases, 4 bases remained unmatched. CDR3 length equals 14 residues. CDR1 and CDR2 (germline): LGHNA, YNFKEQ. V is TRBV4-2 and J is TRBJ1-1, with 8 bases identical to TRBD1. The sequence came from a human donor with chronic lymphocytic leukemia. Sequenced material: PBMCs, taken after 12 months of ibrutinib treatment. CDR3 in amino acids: CASSHGQGSTEAFF. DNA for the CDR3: TGTGCCAGCAGCCATGGACAGGGAAGCACTGAAGCTTTCTTT.